Below, one TCR beta chain is given with its context. The target antigen is unknown. The CDR3 is made up of 14 amino acids. Germline V lookup: CDR1 SNHLY, CDR2 FYNNEI. V shed 7 bases, J shed 3 bases, and the junction held 6 bases outside the gene matches. This specimen belongs to a study of T cells in Graves' hyperthyroidism and ophthalmopathy. Points from the study as a whole: Stable hyperthyroidism was separated from ophthalmopathy by a model based on 13 V-J features.

With a duration under 2 months, the hyperthyroidism was newly diagnosed in patients aged 18 to 65. Exclusion of patients followed from uncontrolled infection, other autoimmune disease, pregnancy or lactation. The PBMCs were sourced from fresh peripheral blood (about 9.7 ml). Authors of the study amplified TCR beta CDR3 regions from RNA transcripts. With the HTBI primer set, the TCR CDR3 went through a first round of RT-PCR. One entry per CDR3 protein results from TCRdb running MiXCR on the multiplex PCR reads. In the table there are some 370,000 distinct CDR3 sequences, roughly 17% of which are singletons.

Sequences were obtained from blood. This chain connects TRBV2 to TRBJ2-5; 9 bases agree with TRBD2. The source of this sequence is a young woman with Graves' hyperthyroidism that later progressed to Graves' ophthalmopathy. CDR3 bases: TGTGCCAGCATTTCAAGCGGGGGGAAAGAGACCCAGTACTTC. The encoded protein is CASISSGGKETQYF.